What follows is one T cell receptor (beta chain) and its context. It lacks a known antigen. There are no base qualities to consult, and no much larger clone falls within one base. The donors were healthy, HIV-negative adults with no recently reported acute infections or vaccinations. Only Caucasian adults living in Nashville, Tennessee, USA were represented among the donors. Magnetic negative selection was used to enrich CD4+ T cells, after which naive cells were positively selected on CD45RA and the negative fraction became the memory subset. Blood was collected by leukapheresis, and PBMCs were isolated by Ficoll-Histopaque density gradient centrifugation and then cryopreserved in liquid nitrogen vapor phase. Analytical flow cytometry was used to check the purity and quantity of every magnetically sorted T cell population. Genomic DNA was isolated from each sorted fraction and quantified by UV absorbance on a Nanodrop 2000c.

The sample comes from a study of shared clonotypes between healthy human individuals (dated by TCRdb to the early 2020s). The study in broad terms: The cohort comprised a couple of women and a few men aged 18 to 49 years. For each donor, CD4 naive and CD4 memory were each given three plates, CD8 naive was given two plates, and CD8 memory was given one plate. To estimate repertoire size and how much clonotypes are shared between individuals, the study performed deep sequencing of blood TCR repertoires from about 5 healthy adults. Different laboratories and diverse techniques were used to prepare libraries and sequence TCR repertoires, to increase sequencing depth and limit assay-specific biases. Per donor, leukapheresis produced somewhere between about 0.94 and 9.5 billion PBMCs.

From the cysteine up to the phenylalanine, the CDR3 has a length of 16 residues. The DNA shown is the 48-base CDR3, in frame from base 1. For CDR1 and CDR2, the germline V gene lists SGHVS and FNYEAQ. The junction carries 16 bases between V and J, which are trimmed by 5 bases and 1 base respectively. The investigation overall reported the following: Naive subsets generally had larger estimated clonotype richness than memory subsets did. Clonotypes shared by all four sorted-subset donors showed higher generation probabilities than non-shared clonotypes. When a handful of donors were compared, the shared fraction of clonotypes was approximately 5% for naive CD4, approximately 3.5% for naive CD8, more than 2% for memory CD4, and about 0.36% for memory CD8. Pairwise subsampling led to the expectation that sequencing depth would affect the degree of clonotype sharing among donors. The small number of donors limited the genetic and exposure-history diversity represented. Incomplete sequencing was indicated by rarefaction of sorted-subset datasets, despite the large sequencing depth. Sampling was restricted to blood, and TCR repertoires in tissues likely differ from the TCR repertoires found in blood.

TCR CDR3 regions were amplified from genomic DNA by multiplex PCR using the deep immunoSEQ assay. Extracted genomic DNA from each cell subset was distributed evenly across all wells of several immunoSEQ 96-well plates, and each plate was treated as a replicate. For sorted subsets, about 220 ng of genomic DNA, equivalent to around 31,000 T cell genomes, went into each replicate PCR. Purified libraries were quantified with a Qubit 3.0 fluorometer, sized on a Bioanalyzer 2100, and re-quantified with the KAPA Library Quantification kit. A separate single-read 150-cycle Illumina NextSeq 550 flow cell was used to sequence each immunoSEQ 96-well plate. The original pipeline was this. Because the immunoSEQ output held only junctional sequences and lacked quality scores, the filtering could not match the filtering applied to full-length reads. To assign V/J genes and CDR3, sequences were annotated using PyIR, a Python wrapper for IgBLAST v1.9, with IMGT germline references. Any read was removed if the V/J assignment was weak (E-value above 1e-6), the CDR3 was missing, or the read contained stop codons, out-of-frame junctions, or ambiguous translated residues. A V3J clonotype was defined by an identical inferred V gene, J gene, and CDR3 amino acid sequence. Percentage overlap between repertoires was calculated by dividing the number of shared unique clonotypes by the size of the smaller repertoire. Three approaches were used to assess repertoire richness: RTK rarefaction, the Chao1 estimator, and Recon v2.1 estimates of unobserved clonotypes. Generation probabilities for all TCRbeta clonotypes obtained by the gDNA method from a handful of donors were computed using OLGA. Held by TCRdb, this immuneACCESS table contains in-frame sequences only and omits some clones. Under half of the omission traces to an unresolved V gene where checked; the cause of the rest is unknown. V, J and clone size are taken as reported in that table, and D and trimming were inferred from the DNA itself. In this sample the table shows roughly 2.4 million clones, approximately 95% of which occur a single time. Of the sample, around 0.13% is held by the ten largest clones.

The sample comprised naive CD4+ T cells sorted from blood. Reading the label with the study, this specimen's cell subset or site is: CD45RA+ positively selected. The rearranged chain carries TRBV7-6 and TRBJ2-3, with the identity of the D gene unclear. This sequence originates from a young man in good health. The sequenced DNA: TGTGCCAGCAGCCCCGCCGGTGGGTTGGGCACAGATACGCAGTATTTT. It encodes CASSPAGGLGTDTQYF.